This T cell receptor (beta chain) was retrieved from a study of blood T cell repertoires in COVID-19. About the study: The samples span acute and convalescent COVID-19 from the United States, Italy and Spain.

Methods used by the authors: Amplifying reference gene primers gave estimates of nucleated cell counts. The data were produced by immunoSEQ multiplex PCR, yet TCRdb's version contains in-frame clones alone and is incomplete. That table gives V, J and clone size, and the DNA gave D and trimming. The sample carries roughly 190,000 clones, 70% to 80% recorded once. Germline V gene sequence: CDR1 ENHRY, CDR2 SYGVKD. CDR3 length: 14 residues. Trimming cost V 6 bases and J 6 bases, with 14 bases left between them. Material: peripheral blood. The sequence was collected from a woman in her forties or fifties with active or convalescent COVID-19. This rearrangement joins TRBV10-3 to TRBJ1-4; D is undetermined. The CDR3 DNA is TGTGCCATCAGGGATGCGGGTGACGATGAAAAACTGTTTTTT. It encodes CAIRDAGDDEKLFF.